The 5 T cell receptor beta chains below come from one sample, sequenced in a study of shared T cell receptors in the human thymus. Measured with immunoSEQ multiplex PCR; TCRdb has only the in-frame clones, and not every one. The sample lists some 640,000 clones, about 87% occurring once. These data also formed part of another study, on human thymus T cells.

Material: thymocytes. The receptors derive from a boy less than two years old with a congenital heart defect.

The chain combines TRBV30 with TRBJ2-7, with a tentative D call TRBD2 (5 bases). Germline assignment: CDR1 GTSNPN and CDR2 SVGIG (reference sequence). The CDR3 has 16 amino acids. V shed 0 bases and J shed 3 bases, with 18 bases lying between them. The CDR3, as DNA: TGTGCCTGGAGTGTACCTCCCCGGACTCGAATCTACGAGCAGTACTTC. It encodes CAWSVPPRTRIYEQYF.

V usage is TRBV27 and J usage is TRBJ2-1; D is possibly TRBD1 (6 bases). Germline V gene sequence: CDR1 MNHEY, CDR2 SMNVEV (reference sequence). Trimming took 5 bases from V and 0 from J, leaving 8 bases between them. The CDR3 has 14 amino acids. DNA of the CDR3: TGTGCCAGCAGTACCAGGGGCTCCTACAATGAGCAGTTCTTC. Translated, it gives CASSTRGSYNEQFF.

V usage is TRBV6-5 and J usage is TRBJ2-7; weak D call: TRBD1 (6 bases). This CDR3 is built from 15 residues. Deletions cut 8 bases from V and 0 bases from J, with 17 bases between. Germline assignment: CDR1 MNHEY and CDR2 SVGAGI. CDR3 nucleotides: TGTGCCAGCCTTCCCGGACAGATAATCTCCTACGAGCAGTACTTC. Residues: CASLPGQIISYEQYF.

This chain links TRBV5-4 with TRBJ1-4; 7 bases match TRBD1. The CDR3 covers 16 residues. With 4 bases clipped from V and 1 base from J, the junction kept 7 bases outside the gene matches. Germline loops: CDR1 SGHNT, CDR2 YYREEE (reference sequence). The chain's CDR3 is CASSIRQGLTNEKLFF. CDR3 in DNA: TGTGCCAGCAGCATCCGACAGGGACTAACTAATGAAAAACTGTTTTTT.

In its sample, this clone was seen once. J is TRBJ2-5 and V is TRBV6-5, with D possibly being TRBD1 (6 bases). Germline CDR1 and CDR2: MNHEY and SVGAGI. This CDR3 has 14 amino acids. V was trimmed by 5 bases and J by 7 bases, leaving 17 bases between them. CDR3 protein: CASSIGQRIWTQYF. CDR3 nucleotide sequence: TGTGCCAGCAGTATTGGACAGCGGATTTGGACCCAGTACTTC.